The 7 T cell receptor beta chains listed next were all sequenced from one sample in a study of blood T cell repertoires in COVID-19. Sequencing used immunoSEQ multiplex PCR; TCRdb keeps in-frame clones, though not all of them. The table has 250,000 to 400,000 clones, 85% to 90% seen once. Sequenced material: peripheral blood. The source is a woman under 40 with COVID-19, enrolled during active disease.

V usage is TRBV5-1 and J usage is TRBJ2-5, with a possible D match to TRBD2 (6 bases). Germline loops: CDR1 SGHRS, CDR2 YFSETQ. V lost 0 bases to trimming and J lost 0 bases, with 15 bases between them. The CDR3 loop spans 17 amino acids. CDR3 loop: CASSLAGGYTYQETQYF. The DNA of the CDR3 is TGCGCCAGCAGCTTGGCCGGGGGATATACGTACCAAGAGACCCAGTACTTC.

The chain carries TRBV29-1 and TRBJ2-1; 10 nucleotides align to TRBD2. Germline CDR1 and CDR2: SQVTM and ANQGSEA. V trimming: 3 bases; J trimming: 6 bases; junction bases outside the gene matches: 14. The CDR3 runs 17 residues. In DNA form, the CDR3 reads TGCAGCGTTGACAAGTGGGGTCTAGCGGGAGTGGGCAATGAGCAGTTCTTC. Translated, it gives CSVDKWGLAGVGNEQFF.

CDR3 amino acids: CASSLPEAYEQYF. The DNA for the CDR3 is TGTGCCAGCAGTTTACCTGAGGCCTACGAGCAGTACTTC. The rearrangement joins TRBV12-3 or TRBV12-4 to TRBJ2-7; D remains ambiguous. V lost 2 bases and J lost 2, with 7 bases in between. This CDR3 contains 13 residues.

V gene TRBV11-2 combines with J gene TRBJ2-5; perhaps TRBD1 as D (6 bases). Trimming cost V 3 bases and J 5 bases, with 13 bases left between them. Germline values: CDR1 SGHAT, CDR2 FQNNGV. The CDR3 has 14 amino acids. CDR3 DNA sequence: TGTGCCAGCAGCTTCGACAGGAAAGGGGAGACCCAGTACTTC. Translated, it gives CASSFDRKGETQYF. The full variable domain, completed using reference TRBV11-2 and TRBJ2-5, is EAGVAQSPRYKIIEKRQSVAFWCNPISGHATLYWYQQILGQGPKLLIQFQNNGVVDDSQLPKDRFSAERLKGVDSTLKIQPAKLEDSAVYLCASSFDRKGETQYFGPGTRLLVL.

The chain employs TRBV5-1 and TRBJ2-1, with 15 bases matching TRBD2. V lost 4 bases and J lost 4; bases outside the gene matches: 6. CDR3 length: 17 amino acids. CDR1 is SGHRS, CDR2 YFSETQ, per germline. In DNA, the CDR3 is TGCGCCAGCAGCATTGGGACTAGCGGGAGGCGTTACAATGAGCAGTTCTTC. The encoded protein is CASSIGTSGRRYNEQFF.

V usage is TRBV6-5 and J usage is TRBJ2-7; no clear D. This CDR3 spans 13 amino acids. V lost 7 bases, J lost 0 bases, and 10 bases lay in between. The germline CDR1 and CDR2 sequences are MNHEY and SVGAGI. CDR3 protein: CASTRVPSYEQYF. As DNA, the CDR3 is TGTGCCAGCACCCGGGTCCCCTCCTACGAGCAGTACTTC.

This chain connects TRBV25-1 to TRBJ1-4, with 8 bases fitting TRBD1. The CDR3 spans 17 residues. From germline, CDR1 is MGHDK and CDR2 SYGVNS. The V segment lost 2 bases and the J segment 0 bases; nucleotides outside the gene matches: 5. The CDR3 bases are TGTGCCAGCAGTGAACACGACAGGGGACCAACTAATGAAAAACTGTTTTTT. It yields the protein CASSEHDRGPTNEKLFF.